The clone carrying this T cell receptor (beta chain) was found once. This entry is derived from a study of blood T cell repertoires in COVID-19. Overall study: T cells, B-cell-depleted T cells, or PBMCs supplied cDNA or gDNA.

Sequenced by immunoSEQ multiplex PCR; TCRdb stores in-frame clones only, minus some. The data hold under 300,000 clones, with roughly four fifths observed a single time. The sequencing sample was made of peripheral blood. The source of this sequence is an elderly woman with acute or convalescent COVID-19.

The CDR3 DNA reads as TGTGCCAGCAGCTTGGCCGGGACACCCTACGAGCAGTACTTC. It yields the protein CASSLAGTPYEQYF. The chain has TRBV5-6 and TRBJ2-7; D possibly corresponds to TRBD1 (6 bases). This CDR3 is 14 amino acids long. CDR1 and CDR2 (germline): SGHDT, YYEEEE. Trimming cost V 0 bases and J 2 bases, with 9 bases left between them. The whole variable domain, remainder taken from reference TRBV5-6 and TRBJ2-7, is DAGVTQSPTHLIKTRGQQVTLRCSPKSGHDTVSWYQQALGQGPQFIFQYYEEEERQRGNFPDRFSGHQFPNYSSELNVNALLLGDSALYLCASSLAGTPYEQYFGPGTRLTVT.